This TCR beta chain was retrieved from a study of metastatic and nonmetastatic thyroid tumors. Overall study context: Repertoire comparisons spanned blood and tumor or nodule tissue from malignant and benign thyroid patients. Study observations and caveats: When malignant thyroid tumors were compared with benign nodules, TCR beta diversity was reportedly significantly higher in the malignant tumors. This held in both blood and tumor samples.

TCRdb used MiXCR to call clones anew from the PCR reads. In the table there are about 43,000 clones, 3.2% of which are singletons. There were no patients who had received any treatment before thyroid surgery. With respect to this clone: Antigen unknown.

Per germline, CDR1 WSHSY and CDR2 SAAADI. V was trimmed by 5 bases and J by 2 bases, leaving 16 bases between them. This CDR3 comprises 15 residues. The material sequenced was blood. V usage is TRBV10-2 and J usage is TRBJ2-7; TRBD2 is a possible D gene (5 bases). The receptor was isolated from a female donor with papillary thyroid cancer or a benign thyroid nodule (not recorded which). Some clones in this sample may be carry-over from other donors' samples. As DNA, the CDR3 is TGCGCCAGCAGTTCGGGCCCCCTGAGGGCCTACGAGCAGTACTTC. Residues: CASSSGPLRAYEQYF.